This TCR beta chain stems from a study of blood T cell repertoires in COVID-19. Study overall: Both acute and convalescent COVID-19 samples were obtained from the United States, Italy and Spain. Sources were T cells, B-cell-depleted T cells, or PBMCs; the material itself was cDNA or gDNA.

Germline CDR1 reads SNHLY; CDR2 reads FYNNEI. CDR3 length: 13 residues. V lost 7 bases, J lost 4 bases, and 13 bases lay in between. Original data processing: Cell counts per sample came from amplifying reference gene primers. The protocol was immunoSEQ multiplex PCR, while the TCRdb copy is restricted to in-frame clones and leaves out a portion. V, J and clone size reflect that table, while D and trimming were determined from the DNA. The table includes 240,000 or so clones, about four fifths detected once. What was sequenced was peripheral blood. This TCR was sampled from a man aged 25-45 years who had recovered from COVID-19. This chain uses TRBV2 with TRBJ2-5; TRBD2 is a possible D gene (5 bases). The CDR3 sequence is CASTRGKVETQYF. CDR3 coding DNA: TGTGCCAGCACGCGAGGGAAAGTAGAGACCCAGTACTTC.